One and the same sample provided the 6 T cell receptor beta chains below, sequenced in a study of blood T cell repertoires in COVID-19. The repertoire was sequenced with immunoSEQ multiplex PCR; TCRdb's copy has only in-frame clones and lacks some. The data show fewer than 75,000 clones, with around nine tenths seen just once and roughly 4% held by the top ten. Source material: peripheral blood. Every receptor here comes from a man in his sixties or seventies with acute or convalescent COVID-19.

V is TRBV28 and J is TRBJ1-5, with 10 bases matching TRBD1. The CDR3 spans 17 residues. Germline V gives CDR1 MDHEN, CDR2 SYDVKM. Unmatched junction bases numbered 9, after V lost 3 bases and J lost 4 bases. This CDR3 reads CASSFQGQGKWNQPQHF. CDR3 DNA sequence: TGTGCCAGCAGTTTCCAGGGACAGGGGAAGTGGAATCAGCCCCAGCATTTT. The full variable domain, with the rest looked up from reference TRBV28 and TRBJ1-5, is DVKVTQSSRYLVKRTGEKVFLECVQDMDHENMFWYRQDPGLGLRLIYFSYDVKMKEKGDIPEGYSVSREKKERFSLILESASTNQTSMYLCASSFQGQGKWNQPQHFGDGTRLSIL.

V gene TRBV6-2 or TRBV6-3 combines with J gene TRBJ2-3; no definite D call. The CDR3 has 16 amino acids. V was cut by 4 bases and J by 2 bases, with 16 bases left in between. Germline-derived CDR1 and CDR2 are MNHEY and SVGEGT. CDR3 amino acids: CASSSLTGSFTDTQYF. The CDR3 bases are TGTGCCAGCAGTTCCTTGACTGGTTCCTTCACAGATACGCAGTATTTT.

This clone was seen only once. J is TRBJ1-1 and V is TRBV10-3; 7 positions match TRBD1. The germline V gene encodes CDR1 ENHRY and CDR2 SYGVKD. The CDR3 is made up of 15 amino acids. Trimming removed 8 bases from V and 0 bases from J; junction bases left unmatched: 9. The CDR3 reads CAIGRDRSMNTEAFF. For the CDR3, the DNA is TGTGCCATCGGAAGGGACAGATCTATGAACACTGAAGCTTTCTTT.

The rearrangement links TRBV5-4 to TRBJ2-3, with a possible D match to TRBD2 (5 bases). CDR3 length: 14 residues. Trimming took off 9 bases at V and 0 bases at J, with 14 bases between the two ends. Germline CDR1 reads SGHNT; CDR2 reads YYREEE (reference sequence). The CDR3 nucleotides are TGTGCCACCAAACTAGATCCTAGCACAGATACGCAGTATTTT. Amino acids: CATKLDPSTDTQYF.

The V and J genes are TRBV21-1 and TRBJ2-3; TRBD2 was called by the table and not checked on the DNA. TRBV21-1 is a recognized pseudogene. This CDR3 is built from 17 residues. CDR3 DNA: TGTGCCAGCAGGGGCGAGCTAGCGGGGGTTTCCACAGATACGCAGTATTTT. Protein: CASRGELAGVSTDTQYF.

This rearrangement joins TRBV24-1 to TRBJ2-2, with 11 bases identical to TRBD1. The J segment lost 5 bases and the V segment lost 4 bases, leaving 5 bases of the junction unmatched. CDR3 length: 16 residues. Germline-derived CDR1 and CDR2 are KGHDR and SFDVKD. Here the CDR3 DNA reads TGTGCCACCAGTGAATCCGGGACAGGGGGTACCGGGGAGCTGTTTTTT. This codes for CATSESGTGGTGELFF.